The entry that follows covers one TCR beta chain sequence. This clonotype has at least ten counts. The antigen it recognizes is unknown. Base qualities are missing; no much larger clone stands one base away. This entry comes from a study of identical twins (dated by TCRdb to 2016 to 2017). For the study in its entirety: To test whether fetal clonotypes persist, this study deep-sequenced TCR alpha and beta repertoires from monozygotic twins, from unrelated adults of various ages, and from cord blood. To rule out contamination, replicate twin experiments were performed at different times with different library preparation protocols.

Only healthy Caucasian donors were included. Three pairs of female monozygotic twins, all aged about 18 to 30 years, were included in the twin cohort. Using Miltenyi CD45RO+ enrichment and human naive T-cell isolation kits, memory (CD45RO+) and naive T cells were isolated from PBMC. Library prep was done by 5' RACE. Sequencing took place on an Illumina HiSeq 2000. A universal primer binding site was added through template switching, and the final cDNA carried a unique molecular identifier so that TCR cDNA molecules could be counted accurately. Specific primers in the conserved constant-segment region were used to synthesize first-strand cDNA for the TCR alpha and beta chains. Each cDNA library was double barcoded, with a SMART-Mk sample barcode plus Illumina barcodes, to control for contamination. TruSeq adapter sequences and Illumina sample barcodes were added in two successive PCR steps. Sequencing of the TCR alpha and beta cDNA libraries was done on the Illumina HiSeq platform using custom primers. Concerning the study's data processing: MiGEC was used to process raw reads and extract unique molecular identifiers, and MiXCR was used to find CDR3 positions. For each individual, recombination models were inferred using an EM algorithm with the repgenHMM and IGoR tools. Shared clonotypes were analyzed with the tcR package in R, and sharing was normalized by the product of cloneset sizes. To study raw recombination without the effects of thymic and clonal selection, out-of-frame nonproductive sequences were analyzed. In TCRdb, the public reads were trimmed at Q25 with fastp and aligned with MiXCR, with productive beta chains retained. All rows with the same CDR3 protein become a single entry with the most common DNA and genes. The authors' filters were not applied to this entry. For this sample there are fewer than 250,000 distinct CDR3 sequences; 7.5% appear just once. The leading ten clones occupy more than 1.5% of the sample.

The research as a whole found: Zero-insertion analyses could be partly confounded by invariant T cells such as MAIT and iNKT, although diverse VJ usage argued against such confounding for most clonotypes. Compared with coincidental sharing between unrelated individuals, an excess of low generation-probability sequences was observed among out-of-frame TCR alpha sequences shared between twins. Abundant cord blood beta clonotypes had fewer insertions, young adult naive repertoires showed a similar but weaker trend, and memory repertoires showed no such trend. Because the same donors could not be followed over many years, the conclusions depended on cross-sectional statistical analysis. Recombination models systematically underestimated out-of-frame TCR alpha sharing in monozygotic twins but agreed with sharing between unrelated individuals. A weaker excess of twin sharing was found in beta out-of-frame sequences because the signal-to-noise ratio was lowered by fewer shared sequences.

This sample was shared with a second study, whose subject was yellow fever vaccine responses in identical twins. The second study, in turn, reports: The T cell response to vaccination in identical twins was reported by the authors to appear partly convergent and partly personalized. In identical twins, the study followed T cell clones that responded to the vaccine with precision.

The origin of this receptor is a woman under 30 in good health. What was sequenced was memory (CD45RO+) T cells sorted from blood. The label giving this sample's cell subset or site can be read as: CD45RO+ enriched T cells.

The bases are TGTGCCAGCAGCTTAGCAGGGACTCGAGGAAATACGCAGTATTTT. It specifies CASSLAGTRGNTQYF. The V and J genes are TRBV7-9 and TRBJ2-3, with TRBD2 perhaps the D gene, on 6 matching bases. Its CDR3 holds 15 amino acids, cysteine through phenylalanine. The retained sequence is limited to the CDR3, 45 bases, with the frame set at the first base. The V and J ends are trimmed by 0 bases and 7 bases, leaving 14 bases between them. For CDR1 and CDR2, the germline V gene (reference sequence) lists SEHNR and FQNEAQ. Here the CDR3 is joined to the reference TRBV7-9 and TRBJ2-3 genes, and the full variable domain is: DTGVSQNPRHKITKRGQNVTFRCDPISEHNRLYWYRQTLGQGPEFLTYFQNEAQLEKSRLLSDRFSAERPKGSFSTLEIQRTEQGDSAMYLCASSLAGTRGNTQYFGPGTRLTVL.